Presented here are 21 T cell receptor beta chains from one specimen sequenced in a study of blood T cell repertoires in COVID-19. The method was immunoSEQ multiplex PCR; TCRdb's version includes in-frame clones alone and lacks a portion of them. Among about 240,000 clones listed, 87% were seen once. Sequencing was done on a sample of peripheral blood. The receptors come from a man aged 55-75 years who had recovered from COVID-19.

V gene TRBV5-1 combines with J gene TRBJ2-3; perhaps TRBD2 as D (7 bases). CDR3 length: 19 amino acids. V lost 1 base and J lost 2, with 23 bases in between. From germline, CDR1 is SGHRS and CDR2 YFSETQ. Here the CDR3 reads CASSLIPPLGGAITDTQYF. In nucleotides, the CDR3 is TGCGCCAGCAGCTTGATTCCTCCCTTGGGGGGGGCCATCACAGATACGCAGTATTTT.

The chain links TRBV4-1 to TRBJ2-3, with D perhaps matching TRBD2 (6 bases). The CDR3 extends over 16 amino acids. V shed 0 bases and J shed 1 base, with 11 bases lying between them. Germline V gives CDR1 MGHRA, CDR2 YSYEKL. The CDR3 reads CASSQEGRGGTDTQYF. Here the CDR3 DNA reads TGCGCCAGCAGCCAAGAAGGACGCGGGGGCACAGATACGCAGTATTTT.

The chain joins TRBV7-9 to TRBJ2-5; 13 positions match TRBD2. The CDR3 sequence is 18 residues long. V gave up 2 bases and J gave up 2 bases; unmatched junction bases: 8. The germline V gene encodes CDR1 SEHNR and CDR2 FQNEAQ (reference sequence). In DNA, the CDR3 is TGTGCCAGCAGCTTACCGGGACTAGCGGGGTCTCTACAAGAGACCCAGTACTTC. Translating gives CASSLPGLAGSLQETQYF.

The chain recombines TRBV2 with TRBJ2-5, with 8 bases matching TRBD1. CDR1 is SNHLY, CDR2 FYNNEI, per germline. The V gene end was trimmed by 8 bases and the J gene end by 5 bases; junction bases not matched to a gene: 7. This CDR3 region has 13 residues. CDR3 coding DNA: TGTGCCAGCCTGGACAGGGTACAGGAGACCCAGTACTTC. Its protein is CASLDRVQETQYF. Variable domain in full (rest from reference TRBV2 and TRBJ2-5): EPEVTQTPSHQVTQMGQEVILRCVPISNHLYFYWYRQILGQKVEFLVSFYNNEISEKSEIFDDQFSVERPDGSNFTLKIRSTKLEDSAMYFCASLDRVQETQYFGPGTRLLVL.

CDR3: CASIPRPTNQPQHF. Here the CDR3 DNA reads TGCGCCAGCATACCGAGGCCGACCAATCAGCCCCAGCATTTT. The chain is built from TRBV5-1 and TRBJ1-5; no reliable D call. CDR1 and CDR2 (germline): SGHRS, YFSETQ. There are 14 residues in the CDR3. V lost 6 bases and J lost 3, with 13 bases in between.

This clone was observed a single time. V is TRBV30 and J is TRBJ2-2, with TRBD1 matching 7 bases. CDR1 is GTSNPN and CDR2 is SVGIG in the germline V gene (reference sequence). The V gene end was trimmed by 0 bases and the J gene end by 2 bases; junction bases not matched to a gene: 15. The CDR3 is made up of 19 amino acids. In DNA form, the CDR3 reads TGTGCCTGGAGTGTACGGAAGGGGGCGGCCACCCTTAACACCGGGGAGCTGTTTTTT. Encoded protein: CAWSVRKGAATLNTGELFF.

This chain uses TRBV7-8 with TRBJ2-5, with a tentative D call TRBD2 (6 bases). The germline gives CDR1 SGHVS, CDR2 FQNEAQ. This CDR3 region has 16 residues. Trimming pared 5 bases from V and 2 bases from J, leaving 18 bases between. The CDR3 DNA sequence: TGTGCCAGCAGCCTTCGAACGGGGGACTTACAAGAGACCCAGTACTTC. Translation: CASSLRTGDLQETQYF.

V and J are TRBV5-4 and TRBJ1-1; D unclear. CDR3 length: 12 amino acids. The V end was cut by 0 bases, the J end by 3 bases, with 3 bases between. Germline V gives CDR1 SGHNT, CDR2 YYREEE (reference sequence). The chain's CDR3 is CASSLGDTEAFF. The CDR3 DNA reads TGTGCCAGCAGCTTGGGCGACACTGAAGCTTTCTTT. The complete variable domain, with remaining parts taken from reference TRBV5-4 and TRBJ1-1, reads ETGVTQSPTHLIKTRGQQVTLRCSSQSGHNTVSWYQQALGQGPQFIFQYYREEENGRGNFPPRFSGLQFPNYSSELNVNALELDDSALYLCASSLGDTEAFFGQGTRLTVV.

The rearrangement uses TRBV10-2 and TRBJ1-6; 7 nucleotides line up with TRBD1. Germline lookup yields CDR1 WSHSY and CDR2 SAAADI. Trimming cost V 5 bases and J 10 bases; bases outside gene matches: 14. The CDR3 contains 16 residues. CDR3 in DNA: TGCGCCAGCAGTCGGTCGACAGGGCAGGAAGGCTCACCCCTCCACTTT. This translates into CASSRSTGQEGSPLHF.

This clone came up once. The genes are TRBV2 and TRBJ2-5, with a possible D match to TRBD2 (5 bases). Trimming left V 11 bases short and J 5 bases short, with 24 bases between. The CDR3 has 15 residues. CDR1 and CDR2 from the germline V gene are SNHLY and FYNNEI. For the CDR3, the DNA is TGTGCCTATACCCCTAGCCCCCCGCGGCAGGAGACCCAGTACTTC. This gives the protein CAYTPSPPRQETQYF.

The V call is TRBV28, the J call TRBJ1-5; tentatively, D is TRBD1 (5 bases). Germline V lookup: CDR1 MDHEN, CDR2 SYDVKM. V was trimmed by 5 bases and J by 7 bases, leaving 18 bases between them. The CDR3 runs 15 residues. The DNA of the CDR3 is TGTGCCAGCAGTCTGGGGCAGGCGTCAGGGCAGCCCCAGCATTTT. The encoded protein is CASSLGQASGQPQHF.

The chain is built from TRBV20-1 and TRBJ2-3; D perhaps matches TRBD1 (6 bases). The CDR3 runs 11 residues. Trimming left V 2 bases short and J 12 bases short, with 12 bases between. Looked up from germline, CDR1 is DFQATT and CDR2 is SNEGSKA (reference sequence). The CDR3 loop reads CSARWGPSQYF. In DNA form, the CDR3 reads TGCAGTGCTAGATGGGGGCCATCACAGTATTTT.

The rearrangement joins TRBV6-5 to TRBJ2-7; tentative D call: TRBD1 (6 bases). The germline V gene encodes CDR1 MNHEY and CDR2 SVGAGI. The CDR3 runs 13 residues. The V gene lost 7 bases and the J gene lost 5 bases, with 15 bases spanning the gap. This chain's CDR3 is CASMRTGSDEQYV. As DNA, the CDR3 is TGTGCCAGCATGAGAACAGGGAGCGACGAGCAGTACGTC.

This clone was seen only a few times. An end of the junction differs from the germline gene, which may be a read error. The chain joins TRBV5-5 to TRBJ1-5; D may be TRBD1 (5 bases). The CDR3 runs 14 residues. CDR1 is SGHKS, CDR2 YYEKEE, per germline (reference sequence). In nucleotides, the CDR3 is TGTGCCAGCAGTTTGGGGCTTAGCAATCAGCCCCAGCATTTT. It specifies CASSLGLSNQPQHF.

V and J are TRBV20-1 and TRBJ1-2; D gene ambiguous. The CDR3 extends over 12 amino acids. Germline V CDR1 and CDR2: DFQATT, SNEGSKA (reference sequence). Trimming cost V 3 bases and J 8 bases, with 13 bases left between them. The CDR3, as DNA: TGCAGTGCTAGTCGAACTAGGGAGGGCTACACCTTC. This codes for CSASRTREGYTF.

This clone showed up just once. V usage is TRBV5-1 and J usage is TRBJ2-7; 10 bases fit TRBD1. The V and J ends lost 4 bases and 2 bases, in that order; junction bases with no gene match: 6. Germline loops: CDR1 SGHRS, CDR2 YFSETQ. The CDR3 covers 15 residues. For the CDR3, the DNA is TGCGCCAGCAGCCCGCCGGGACAGGGGACCTACGAGCAGTACTTC. Translating it yields CASSPPGQGTYEQYF.

The genes are TRBV5-1 and TRBJ1-2; maybe TRBD1 (5 bases). V shed 1 base and J shed 0 bases, with 10 bases lying between them. Looked up from germline, CDR1 is SGHRS and CDR2 is YFSETQ. The CDR3 is 15 residues long. The CDR3 here is CASSLTGGANYGYTF. CDR3 DNA sequence: TGCGCCAGCAGCTTGACCGGGGGTGCTAACTATGGCTACACCTTC.

CDR3: CASAYSGVASIYNEQFF. CDR3 nucleotides: TGTGCCAGCGCATATAGCGGGGTCGCTTCGATCTACAATGAGCAGTTCTTC. The chain couples TRBV7-6 to TRBJ2-1; TRBD2 matches at 8 bases. Trimming took 8 bases from V and 3 from J; bases not matched to a gene: 15. The CDR3 is 17 residues long. CDR1 and CDR2 from the germline V gene are SGHVS and FNYEAQ.

This sequence joins TRBV3-1 (or the pseudogene TRBV3-2) and TRBJ2-7; D may be TRBD1 (6 bases). The CDR3 is 16 residues long. The germline gives CDR1 LGHDT, CDR2 YNNKEL (reference sequence). Trimming left V 4 bases short and J 1 base short, with 17 bases between. The CDR3 loop reads CASSPTEKGDSYEQYF. The DNA of the CDR3 is TGTGCCAGCAGCCCTACTGAGAAGGGGGATTCCTACGAGCAGTACTTC.

This chain joins TRBV29-1 and TRBJ1-2; D not resolved. In germline, CDR1 is SQVTM, CDR2 ANQGSEA. V lost 6 bases to trimming and J lost 7 bases, with 15 bases between them. The CDR3 runs to 12 residues. Written as DNA, the CDR3 is TGCAGCGTGTCCACTGGTTCGAGTGGCTACACCTTC. It yields the protein CSVSTGSSGYTF.

The CDR3 loop is CASSPTDRNYGYTF. CDR3 in DNA: TGTGCCAGTAGTCCGACGGACAGGAACTATGGCTACACCTTC. V usage is TRBV19 and J usage is TRBJ1-2; 7 bases map to TRBD1. V shed 5 bases and J 2 bases; nucleotides not matched to a gene: 5. This CDR3 region has 14 residues. Germline V lookup: CDR1 LNHDA, CDR2 SQIVND (reference sequence).